This paragraph covers one T cell receptor (beta chain) sequence. This CDR3 comprises 15 residues. The trim removed 9 bases at V and 1 base at J, leaving 8 bases unmatched. CDR1 is MNHEY, CDR2 SMNVEV, per germline (reference sequence). The sample comes from a study of STAT5B mutations in CD4+ large granular lymphocyte leukemia. Bead-separated CD4+, CD4+CD8+, CD57+ or CD56+ fractions, or PBMC, were used. Sequencing was at survey level. As originally analysed: Putative leukemic clones, some 59 in all, each exceeded 5% of the repertoire. Assay used: immunoSEQ multiplex PCR; TCRdb lists only in-frame clones, some missing. D and trimming were read from the DNA, whereas the V and J calls and clone size are those reported in that table. The sample includes thousands of clones, 74% seen only once; the top ten take under 2%.

The chain links TRBV27 to TRBJ1-5, with 8 nucleotides matching TRBD1. What was sequenced was PBMCs. This clonotype was obtained from a woman between 65 and 79 years old with CD4+ T-cell large granular lymphocyte leukemia. The CDR3 DNA reads as TGTGCCAGTCGAGGGGGGGACAGGAGCAATCAGCCCCAGCATTTT. Residues: CASRGGDRSNQPQHF.